The clone carrying this T cell receptor (beta chain) was recorded many times. For TCRbeta, the library was prepared with unique molecular identifiers. One entry per CDR3 protein results from TCRdb running MiXCR on the PCR reads. The data show a few hundred thousand distinct CDR3 sequences, approximately 9.7% seen once. The sample is drawn from a study of T-cell reconstitution after alpha-beta-depleted transplantation in children. The germline CDR1 and CDR2 sequences are SGHRS and YFSETQ. The CDR3 is 14 residues long. V lost 4 bases to trimming and J lost 1 base, with 11 bases between them. This material consisted of PBMCs from the stem cell graft donor, taken from the stem cell graft. The V gene is TRBV5-1, the J gene TRBJ1-1, with unresolved D. The receptor was derived from a human donor who donated a stem cell graft to a child with SCID. CDR3 in DNA: TGCGCCAGCAGCCCAACCAGCAGGAACACTGAAGCTTTCTTT. Its translation is CASSPTSRNTEAFF.